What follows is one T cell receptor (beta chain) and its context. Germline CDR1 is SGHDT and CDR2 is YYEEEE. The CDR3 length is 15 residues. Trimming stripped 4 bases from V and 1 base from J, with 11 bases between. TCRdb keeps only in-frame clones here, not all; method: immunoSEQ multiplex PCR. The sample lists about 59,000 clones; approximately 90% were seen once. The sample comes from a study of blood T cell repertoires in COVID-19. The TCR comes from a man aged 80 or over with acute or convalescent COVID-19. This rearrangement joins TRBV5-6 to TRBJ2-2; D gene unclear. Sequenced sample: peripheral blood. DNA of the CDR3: TGTGCCAGCAGCGCGACGCCGGGGAACACCGGGGAGCTGTTTTTT. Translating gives CASSATPGNTGELFF.